The entry below describes one TCR beta chain. What was sequenced were expressed TCRB transcripts, since all of the isolated RNA had been reverse transcribed. Here immunoSEQ multiplex PCR was the method, and the copy in TCRdb shows in-frame clones only, minus some. This sample yields 300,000 to 400,000 clones, of which roughly 8% are seen a single time; less than 0.45% belongs to the top ten. The data stem from a study of beta chain features in type 1 diabetes. V shed 2 bases and J shed 0 bases, with 14 bases lying between them. The CDR3 totals 16 residues. CD45RO/CCR7/CD25/CD127/CD95/CD27 separated CD4+ naive, central memory, regulatory and stem cell-like memory cells by sorting.

The chain is built from TRBV23-1 and TRBJ2-7; possibly TRBD1 or TRBD2 for D (6 bases each). TRBV23-1 is noted as an ORF with a role that remains uncertain. This clonotype was sampled from a woman aged 18-29 years in good health. The source material was central memory CD4+ T cells from blood. The CDR3 sequence is CASSQLGGTASYEQYF. The CDR3 nucleotides are TGCGCCAGCAGTCAACTGGGGGGCACTGCCTCCTACGAGCAGTACTTC.